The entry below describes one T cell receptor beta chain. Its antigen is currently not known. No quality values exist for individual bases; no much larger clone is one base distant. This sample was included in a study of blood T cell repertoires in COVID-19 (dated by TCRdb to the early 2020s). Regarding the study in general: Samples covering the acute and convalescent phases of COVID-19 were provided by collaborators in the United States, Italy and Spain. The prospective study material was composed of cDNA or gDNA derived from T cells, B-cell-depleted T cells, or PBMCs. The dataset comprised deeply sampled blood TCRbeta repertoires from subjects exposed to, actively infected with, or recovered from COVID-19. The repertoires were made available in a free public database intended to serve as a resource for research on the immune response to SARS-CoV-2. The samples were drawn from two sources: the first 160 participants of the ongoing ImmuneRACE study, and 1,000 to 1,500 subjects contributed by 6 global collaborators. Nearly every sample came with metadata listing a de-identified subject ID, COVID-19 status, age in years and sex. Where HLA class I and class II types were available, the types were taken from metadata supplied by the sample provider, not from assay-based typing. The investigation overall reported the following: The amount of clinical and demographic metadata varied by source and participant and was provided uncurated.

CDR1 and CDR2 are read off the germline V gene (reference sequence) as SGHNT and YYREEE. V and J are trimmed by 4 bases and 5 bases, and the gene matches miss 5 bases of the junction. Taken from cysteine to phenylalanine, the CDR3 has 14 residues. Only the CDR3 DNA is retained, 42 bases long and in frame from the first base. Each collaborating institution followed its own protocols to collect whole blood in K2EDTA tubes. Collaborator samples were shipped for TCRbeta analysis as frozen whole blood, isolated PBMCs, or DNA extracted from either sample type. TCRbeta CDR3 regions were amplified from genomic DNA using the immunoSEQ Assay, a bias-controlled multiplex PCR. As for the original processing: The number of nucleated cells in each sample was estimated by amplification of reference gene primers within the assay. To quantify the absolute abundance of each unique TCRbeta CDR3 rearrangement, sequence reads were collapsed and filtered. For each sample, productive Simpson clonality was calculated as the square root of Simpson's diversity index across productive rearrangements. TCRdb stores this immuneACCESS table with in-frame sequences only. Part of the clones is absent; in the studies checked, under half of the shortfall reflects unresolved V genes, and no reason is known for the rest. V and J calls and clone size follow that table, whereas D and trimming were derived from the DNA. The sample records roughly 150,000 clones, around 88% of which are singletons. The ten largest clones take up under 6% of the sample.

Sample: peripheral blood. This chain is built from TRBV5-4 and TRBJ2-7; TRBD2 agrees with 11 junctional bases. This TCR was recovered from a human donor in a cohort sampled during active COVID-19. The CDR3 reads CASSQTSGRDEQYF. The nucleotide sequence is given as TGTGCCAGCAGCCAAACTAGCGGGAGAGACGAGCAGTACTTC.